This TCR beta chain comes out of a study of CD8 T cells in ankylosing spondylitis. Each CDR3 protein gets one entry after TCRdb re-called the 5' RACE reads with MiXCR. This table has 150,000 or so distinct CDR3 sequences, 15% to 20% appearing once. Looked up from germline, CDR1 is MDHEN and CDR2 is SYDVKM. This CDR3 is 16 amino acids long. V lost 4 bases to trimming and J lost 7 bases; unmatched junction nucleotides: 12. This clonotype has a count of ten or more. The source material was blood, either unsorted or a sorted T cell fraction (not recorded which). This receptor was identified in a male donor with ankylosing spondylitis or in good health (not recorded which). The chain joins TRBV28 to TRBJ2-1; 8 bases line up with TRBD2. The DNA of the CDR3 is TGTGCCAGCAGTTCCATAACCAGCGGGAGTCCGAATGAGCAGTTCTTC. It codes for CASSSITSGSPNEQFF.